The clone carrying this T cell receptor beta chain was picked up many times. The V gene's germline CDR1 is SGDLS and CDR2 YYNGEE. The CDR3 extends over 14 amino acids. Trimming stripped 4 bases from V and 0 bases from J, with 10 bases between. The sample originates from a study of blood T cell repertoires in COVID-19. Study-wide background: Samples of COVID-19 (acute and convalescent) were obtained from the United States, Italy and Spain. Sources were T cells, B-cell-depleted T cells, or PBMCs; the material itself was cDNA or gDNA.

Under the authors' procedure: Cell counts per sample came from amplifying reference gene primers. Profiling relied on immunoSEQ multiplex PCR, and the TCRdb table lists in-frame clones only, not all of them. V and J calls and clone size are given by that table; D and trimming were obtained from the DNA. The table has roughly 74,000 clones, about 86% seen once. V gene TRBV9 combines with J gene TRBJ1-1, with unresolved D. The sequenced sample was peripheral blood. The source of this sequence is an elderly woman with active or convalescent COVID-19. The CDR3 region is CASSPRLMNTEAFF. The CDR3 nucleotides are TGTGCCAGCAGCCCACGACTGATGAACACTGAAGCTTTCTTT.